Below, one T cell receptor (beta chain) is given with its context. The CDR3 has 14 residues. Germline CDR1 SGDLS, CDR2 YYNGEE. V was pared by 1 base and J by 5 bases, with 12 bases between. Sequenced material consisted of expressed TCRB transcripts (all of the isolated RNA was reverse transcribed). This table comes from immunoSEQ multiplex PCR, and its TCRdb copy is limited to in-frame clones, with some not included. This sample has about 260,000 clones, with around 68% found just once. This sample stems from a study of beta chain features in type 1 diabetes. Sequenced: naive CD4+ T cells from blood. The sequence was obtained from a man aged 25 to 40 in good health. The rearrangement uses TRBV9 and TRBJ1-2; D is undetermined. CDR3 DNA sequence: TGTGCCAGCAGCGTAACGCCAGAGGCGTATGGCTACACCTTC. Its protein product is CASSVTPEAYGYTF.